This T cell receptor beta chain is drawn from a study of cytotoxic CD8 clonotypes in ibrutinib-treated CLL. The source of around 2 micrograms of genomic DNA for TCR beta libraries was cryopreserved PBMCs. Assay used: immunoSEQ multiplex PCR; TCRdb lists only in-frame clones, some missing. The sample records 300,000 or so clones, 60% to 80% being singletons. A remark on this clone: Antigen unknown.

CDR1 MNHEY and CDR2 SMNVEV come from the germline V gene (reference sequence). This CDR3 spans 15 amino acids. The V end was cut by 0 bases, the J end by 7 bases, with 13 bases between. Findings of the study overall: Public clonotypes were seen rarely and were contracted or stable on treatment. Clonality increased at ibrutinib response, then returned toward baseline at progression.

The V and J genes are TRBV27 and TRBJ1-5; D is unresolved. The sequence derives from a human donor with chronic lymphocytic leukemia. This specimen consisted of PBMCs, obtained after 36 months of ibrutinib treatment. The CDR3 loop reads CASSLSKSVGQPQHF. In DNA form, the CDR3 reads TGTGCCAGCAGTTTATCGAAGAGTGTGGGCCAGCCCCAGCATTTT.